One and the same sample provided the 28 T cell receptor beta chains below, sequenced in a study of shared T cell receptors in the human thymus (dated by TCRdb to the early 2020s). Library preparation employed the immunoSEQ multiplex PCR assay. The immuneACCESS repertoire file appears here via TCRdb, limited to in-frame rearrangements. These files lack a portion of the clones; in checked studies, under half of the deficit traces to unresolved V genes, and the cause of the others is not known. The sample data list approximately 730,000 clones, and approximately 83% of these were observed just once. Approximately 0.01% of the sample belongs to the ten largest clones. These same records also appear under a second study, on human thymus T cells.

What was sequenced was thymocytes. The receptor set was obtained from a girl under three years old with a congenital heart defect. Donor details come from another sample of the same person, matched by shared clones.

The J gene is TRBJ2-5, the V gene TRBV7-9; perhaps TRBD1 as D (6 bases). CDR3 length: 18 amino acids. CDR1 and CDR2 (germline): SEHNR, FQNEAQ (reference sequence). V lost 5 bases, J lost 3 bases, and 25 bases lay in between. The CDR3 nucleotides are TGTGCCAGCAGCCTATCCTTAAATAAGGACAGCCTGGAAGAGACCCAGTACTTC. Encoded protein: CASSLSLNKDSLEETQYF. The complete variable domain, with remaining parts taken from reference TRBV7-9 and TRBJ2-5, reads DTGVSQNPRHKITKRGQNVTFRCDPISEHNRLYWYRQTLGQGPEFLTYFQNEAQLEKSRLLSDRFSAERPKGSFSTLEIQRTEQGDSAMYLCASSLSLNKDSLEETQYFGPGTRLLVL.

The chain is built from TRBV7-3 and TRBJ1-1; 9 bases are shared with TRBD1. Per germline, CDR1 SGHTA and CDR2 FQGTGA. The CDR3 extends over 15 amino acids. The junction had 8 bases not matched to a gene; V was cut back by 5 bases and J by 4 bases. The CDR3 DNA reads TGTGCCAGCAGCCCTAGGACAGGGGTTGTCACTGAAGCTTTCTTT. Translation gives CASSPRTGVVTEAFF. The full variable domain, rest sourced from reference TRBV7-3 and TRBJ1-1, is GAGVSQTPSNKVTEKGKYVELRCDPISGHTALYWYRQSLGQGPEFLIYFQGTGAADDSGLPNDRFFAVRPEGSVSTLKIQRTERGDSAVYLCASSPRTGVVTEAFFGQGTRLTVV.

The rearrangement joins TRBV19 to TRBJ1-1, with D possibly TRBD1 on 6 matching bases. V lost 7 bases and J lost 1, with 19 bases in between. Germline assignment: CDR1 LNHDA and CDR2 SQIVND (reference sequence). The CDR3 length is 16 residues. CDR3 DNA sequence: TGTGCCAGTAATGGACAGAGTCACGATAAGAACACTGAAGCTTTCTTT. It yields the protein CASNGQSHDKNTEAFF.

The chain recombines TRBV5-6 with TRBJ1-4; TRBD1 agrees at 9 bases. The CDR3 length is 16 residues. From germline, CDR1 is SGHDT and CDR2 YYEEEE. J gave up 7 bases and V 4 bases, and 11 bases lay outside the gene matches. The CDR3 DNA is TGTGCCAGCAGCCCAGCCGGGACAGGGAAAGGTGAAAAACTGTTTTTT. It encodes CASSPAGTGKGEKLFF. The full variable domain, with the rest looked up from reference TRBV5-6 and TRBJ1-4, is DAGVTQSPTHLIKTRGQQVTLRCSPKSGHDTVSWYQQALGQGPQFIFQYYEEEERQRGNFPDRFSGHQFPNYSSELNVNALLLGDSALYLCASSPAGTGKGEKLFFGSGTQLSVL.

Details on this clone: Other DNA variants within this sample encode the same CDR3. The gene calls are TRBV21-1 and TRBJ1-6. TRBV21-1 is a pseudogene. CDR3 length: 13 amino acids. CDR3 protein: CASSKLGLSPLHF. CDR3 sequence (DNA): TGTGCCAGCAGCAAATTAGGACTTTCCCCCCTCCACTTT.

The V call is TRBV7-9, the J call TRBJ1-3; weak D call: TRBD1 (5 bases). The germline gives CDR1 SEHNR, CDR2 FQNEAQ (reference sequence). The CDR3 is 17 residues long. V gave up 5 bases and J gave up 0 bases, with 17 bases separating them. The CDR3 loop reads CASSLRQQPSSGNTIYF. CDR3 DNA sequence: TGTGCCAGCAGCCTTAGACAGCAACCAAGCTCTGGAAACACCATATATTTT.

The J gene is TRBJ2-5, the V gene TRBV27; 10 bases fit TRBD2. Per germline, CDR1 MNHEY and CDR2 SMNVEV (reference sequence). The junction had 16 bases not matched to a gene; V was cut back by 5 bases and J by 4 bases. The CDR3 is made up of 18 amino acids. The DNA of the CDR3 is TGTGCCAGCAGTCCAGGCCCCCCCAGCGGGGGGGCACGAGAGACCCAGTACTTC. It is translated as CASSPGPPSGGARETQYF.

The genes are TRBV2 and TRBJ1-2; D is unresolved. The CDR3 is 12 amino acids. Germline assignment: CDR1 SNHLY and CDR2 FYNNEI. V dropped 8 bases and J dropped 0 bases, with 7 bases sitting between them. CDR3 in amino acids: CASERANYGYTF. The CDR3 bases are TGTGCCAGCGAAAGAGCTAACTATGGCTACACCTTC.

The chain has TRBV6-6 and TRBJ1-2, with D possibly TRBD1 on 5 matching bases. V was pared by 4 bases and J by 7 bases, with 16 bases between. This CDR3 is built from 14 residues. Germline V gives CDR1 MNHNY, CDR2 SVGAGI (reference sequence). CDR3 region: CASSFWQGMLGYTF. The CDR3 DNA follows: TGTGCCAGCAGTTTTTGGCAGGGAATGCTTGGCTACACCTTC.

V gene TRBV19 combines with J gene TRBJ2-5; TRBD2 matches at 11 bases. Trimming cost V 4 bases and J 5 bases; bases outside gene matches: 9. The germline V gene has CDR1 LNHDA and CDR2 SQIVND (reference sequence). This CDR3 has 16 amino acids. The DNA for the CDR3 is TGTGCCAGTAGTAGTAGCGGGGGGGCTCTTCGGGAGACCCAGTACTTC. Amino acid sequence: CASSSSGGALRETQYF.

This clone was detected only once. This chain connects TRBV7-3 to TRBJ2-7, with 10 bases fitting TRBD2. CDR1 SGHTA and CDR2 FQGTGA come from the germline V gene. This CDR3 comprises 19 residues. Trimming removed 5 bases from V and 2 bases from J; junction bases left unmatched: 18. CDR3 amino acids: CASSPKPPPSSGGPYEQYF. In DNA, the CDR3 is TGTGCCAGCAGCCCGAAACCCCCCCCCTCTAGCGGGGGCCCCTACGAGCAGTACTTC.

The V and J genes are TRBV19 and TRBJ1-1, with 8 nucleotides matching TRBD1. The germline V gene has CDR1 LNHDA and CDR2 SQIVND (reference sequence). V shed 3 bases and J 5 bases; nucleotides not matched to a gene: 11. CDR3 length equals 16 residues. This chain's CDR3 is CASSMGRRQGLTEAFF. CDR3 coding DNA: TGTGCCAGTAGTATGGGAAGGAGACAGGGGCTAACTGAAGCTTTCTTT.

The CDR3 DNA follows: TGTGCCAGCAGCGGGACGGACAGGAACTATGGCTACACCTTC. It specifies CASSGTDRNYGYTF. The chain is built from TRBV9 and TRBJ1-2, with 7 bases matching TRBD1. With V trimmed by 3 bases and J by 2 bases, 4 bases remained unmatched. From germline, CDR1 is SGDLS and CDR2 YYNGEE. CDR3 size: 14 residues.

The rearrangement links TRBV5-1 to TRBJ1-1, with 7 nucleotides matching TRBD1. Germline CDR1 is SGHRS and CDR2 is YFSETQ. The CDR3 is 14 residues long. V gave up 3 bases and J gave up 6 bases; unmatched junction bases: 8. CDR3 residues: CASSSTGIGAEAFF. The CDR3 DNA is TGCGCCAGCAGCTCGACAGGGATCGGGGCTGAAGCTTTCTTT.

The chain combines TRBV5-1 with TRBJ1-4, with TRBD1 matching over 9 bases. CDR1 and CDR2 from the germline V gene are SGHRS and YFSETQ. V lost 4 bases, J lost 5 bases, and 6 bases stayed unmatched. The CDR3 is 15 residues long. CDR3 sequence (DNA): TGCGCCAGCAGCCCACAGGACAGGGGCAATGAAAAACTGTTTTTT. As protein: CASSPQDRGNEKLFF.

The rearrangement links TRBV7-8 to TRBJ1-1, with D possibly matching TRBD1 (6 bases). V dropped 5 bases and J dropped 4 bases, with 17 bases sitting between them. Germline loops: CDR1 SGHVS, CDR2 FQNEAQ. This CDR3 has 15 amino acids. CDR3 DNA sequence: TGTGCCAGCAGCCCAAGCCTGGGGGGGCTCACTGAAGCTTTCTTT. It is translated as CASSPSLGGLTEAFF.

This clone was detected only a few times. The V call is TRBV16, the J call TRBJ1-2; 12 bases align to TRBD1. CDR1 and CDR2 from the germline V gene are KGHSY and FQNENV. The CDR3 spans 16 residues. V shed 3 bases and J 6 bases; nucleotides not matched to a gene: 8. The CDR3 protein is CASSHLRRDRGHGYTF. DNA for the CDR3: TGTGCCAGCAGCCACTTACGCCGGGACAGGGGGCATGGCTACACCTTC.

This chain joins TRBV15 and TRBJ1-5, with D tentatively TRBD1 (5 bases). Germline V gives CDR1 LNHNV, CDR2 YYDKDF (reference sequence). V was pared by 1 base and J by 1 base, with 23 bases between. The CDR3 loop spans 20 amino acids. CDR3 in DNA: TGTGCCACCAGCAGAGCGGCAGGGAAGGAGGGAATATCGAGCAATCAGCCCCAGCATTTT. Amino acids: CATSRAAGKEGISSNQPQHF.

The chain couples TRBV6-5 to TRBJ1-4; a weak D match, TRBD1 (6 bases). This CDR3 is built from 15 residues. Trimming took off 5 bases at V and 4 bases at J, with 14 bases between the two ends. The germline V gene encodes CDR1 MNHEY and CDR2 SVGAGI. The CDR3 nucleotides read TGTGCCAGCAGTCGGACAGACTCCTATAATGAAAAACTGTTTTTT. It specifies CASSRTDSYNEKLFF.

The gene calls are TRBV5-6 and TRBJ1-1, with 8 bases aligning to TRBD1. V lost 2 bases and J lost 3; bases outside the gene matches: 9. The CDR3 sequence is 16 residues long. The V gene's germline CDR1 is SGHDT and CDR2 YYEEEE. The CDR3 region has the DNA TGTGCCAGCAGCTTAGCTCCGGGACAGGCCCACACTGAAGCTTTCTTT. Translating it yields CASSLAPGQAHTEAFF. Based on the CDR3 plus reference TRBV5-6 and TRBJ1-1, the full variable domain is DAGVTQSPTHLIKTRGQQVTLRCSPKSGHDTVSWYQQALGQGPQFIFQYYEEEERQRGNFPDRFSGHQFPNYSSELNVNALLLGDSALYLCASSLAPGQAHTEAFFGQGTRLTVV.

Here the CDR3 DNA reads TGTGCCAGCAGCCCCCCGGACAGGACTTATGGCTACACCTTC. The encoded protein is CASSPPDRTYGYTF. The chain has TRBV7-2 and TRBJ1-2; TRBD1 agrees at 7 bases. There are 14 residues in the CDR3. With V trimmed by 5 bases and J by 5 bases, 8 bases remained unmatched. Germline V lookup: CDR1 SGHTA, CDR2 FQGNSA.

The rearrangement links TRBV4-1 to TRBJ2-1; 11 bases agree with TRBD1. Germline CDR1 reads MGHRA; CDR2 reads YSYEKL. The CDR3 covers 15 residues. J was trimmed by 9 bases and V by 6 bases; bases with no gene match: 10. CDR3 amino acids: CASRSGQGDVGEQFF. The CDR3 DNA reads TGCGCCAGCAGGTCGGGACAGGGGGATGTCGGTGAGCAGTTCTTC.

This sequence joins TRBV5-6 and TRBJ2-1, with a possible D match to TRBD1 (7 bases). Trimming removed 6 bases at V and 6 bases at J, with 22 bases between. The CDR3 is 16 amino acids. Germline V CDR1 and CDR2: SGHDT, YYEEEE. The CDR3 bases are TGTGCCAGCAACCCTGGAGGGGGCTTACGGATCAATGAGCAGTTCTTC. It specifies CASNPGGGLRINEQFF. The whole variable domain, filled in from reference TRBV5-6 and TRBJ2-1, reads DAGVTQSPTHLIKTRGQQVTLRCSPKSGHDTVSWYQQALGQGPQFIFQYYEEEERQRGNFPDRFSGHQFPNYSSELNVNALLLGDSALYLCASNPGGGLRINEQFFGPGTRLTVL.

J is TRBJ2-3 and V is TRBV2; 9 positions agree with TRBD1. After removal of 5 bases from V and 6 bases from J, the junction contained 9 bases not matched to a gene. CDR3 size: 15 residues. CDR1 and CDR2 from the germline V gene are SNHLY and FYNNEI. This CDR3 reads CASSTGQGRVDTQYF. Here the CDR3 DNA reads TGTGCCAGCAGTACGGGACAGGGTCGGGTGGATACGCAGTATTTT. Looking up the rest from reference TRBV2 and TRBJ2-3 gives the full variable domain: EPEVTQTPSHQVTQMGQEVILRCVPISNHLYFYWYRQILGQKVEFLVSFYNNEISEKSEIFDDQFSVERPDGSNFTLKIRSTKLEDSAMYFCASSTGQGRVDTQYFGPGTRLTVL.

The genes are TRBV5-1 and TRBJ2-2, with 9 bases aligning to TRBD1. The CDR3 totals 16 residues. The germline V gene has CDR1 SGHRS and CDR2 YFSETQ. Trimming at V came to 6 bases and at J to 3 bases, leaving 9 bases not matched to a gene. The CDR3 region has the DNA TGCGCCAGCAACCCTGGCCGGGACAGGGACACCGGGGAGCTGTTTTTT. It yields the protein CASNPGRDRDTGELFF. The variable domain in full, completed from reference TRBV5-1 and TRBJ2-2, reads KAGVTQTPRYLIKTRGQQVTLSCSPISGHRSVSWYQQTPGQGLQFLFEYFSETQRNKGNFPGRFSGRQFSNSRSEMNVSTLELGDSALYLCASNPGRDRDTGELFFGEGSRLTVL.

In this sample, this clone turned up a few times. The rearrangement uses TRBV6-5 and TRBJ1-2; TRBD1 might be the D (5 bases). The CDR3 spans 13 residues. The ends were cut back, 7 bases at V and 7 bases at J, with 16 bases in the middle. Germline-derived CDR1 and CDR2 are MNHEY and SVGAGI. The chain's CDR3 is CASTKDTRVGYTF. The DNA for the CDR3 is TGTGCCAGCACCAAGGACACCCGGGTTGGCTACACCTTC.

The gene calls are TRBV5-1 and TRBJ1-1, with a tentative D call TRBD1 (6 bases). CDR1 SGHRS and CDR2 YFSETQ come from the germline V gene. The CDR3 runs to 15 residues. V lost 4 bases, J lost 5 bases, and 18 bases lay in between. CDR3 sequence (DNA): TGCGCCAGCAGCCCCGGGACCCAGAGGGGGACTGAAGCTTTCTTT. Translating it yields CASSPGTQRGTEAFF. Supplemented by reference TRBV5-1 and TRBJ1-1, the full variable domain reads KAGVTQTPRYLIKTRGQQVTLSCSPISGHRSVSWYQQTPGQGLQFLFEYFSETQRNKGNFPGRFSGRQFSNSRSEMNVSTLELGDSALYLCASSPGTQRGTEAFFGQGTRLTVV.

CDR3 bases: TGTGCCAGCAGCGTTAGGAGGGGCGCTGAAGCTTTCTTT. Amino acid sequence: CASSVRRGAEAFF. The chain recombines TRBV9 with TRBJ1-1; a possible D gene is TRBD1 (5 bases). With 2 bases removed from V and 6 bases from J, the gap between germline ends came to 11 bases. CDR3 length: 13 residues. The germline CDR1 and CDR2 sequences are SGDLS and YYNGEE.